The 3 T cell receptor beta chains listed next were all sequenced from one sample in a study of blood T cell repertoires in COVID-19. Repertoires were generated with immunoSEQ multiplex PCR, while TCRdb's copy carries only in-frame clones and drops some. The table lists approximately 300,000 clones, nearly 90% of them singletons. The sample was PBMCs or T cells enriched from blood (not recorded which). The source of these receptors is a woman in her 30s who had recovered from COVID-19.

This chain connects TRBV5-1 to TRBJ1-5; D call uncertain. CDR3 length: 13 residues. CDR1 and CDR2 (germline): SGHRS, YFSETQ. The V gene lost 0 bases and the J gene lost 7 bases, with 8 bases spanning the gap. CDR3 DNA: TGCGCCAGCAGCTTGGACGGTAGCCAGCCCCAGCATTTT. As protein: CASSLDGSQPQHF.

The chain joins TRBV2 to TRBJ1-3; D gene uncertain. This CDR3 has 14 amino acids. The V gene's germline CDR1 is SNHLY and CDR2 FYNNEI. Trimming cost V 7 bases and J 0 bases, with 10 bases left between them. The CDR3 nucleotides are TGTGCCAGCATAGAGGATAACTCTGGAAACACCATATATTTT. This sequence encodes CASIEDNSGNTIYF.

This sequence joins TRBV5-6 and TRBJ1-4, with D possibly being TRBD1 (6 bases). Looked up from germline, CDR1 is SGHDT and CDR2 is YYEEEE. V was pared by 1 base and J by 4 bases, with 14 bases between. The CDR3 extends over 16 amino acids. The CDR3 region has the DNA TGTGCCAGCAGCTTGAGACTCGGACAGTTTAATGAAAAACTGTTTTTT. Translating it yields CASSLRLGQFNEKLFF.